This T cell receptor (beta chain) originates from a study of spatial heterogeneity in lung cancer. This CDR3 is 12 amino acids long. V was shortened by 5 bases and J by 1 base, with 5 bases between the two germline ends. Germline CDR1 and CDR2: LNHDA and SQIVND (reference sequence). TCRdb fed the 5' RACE reads into MiXCR, producing one record per CDR3 protein. Among several thousand distinct CDR3 sequences, 15% to 20% were seen once, and the ten largest hold 15% to 20%. As to time point: sample taken at primary tumor resection. Unsorted tumor, nontumor lung tissue or cryopreserved PBMC supplied the whole RNA. This clonotype was counted many times.

The chain is built from TRBV19 and TRBJ1-1; D unclear. Sample: PBMCs, taken at surgery. The clonotype originates from a female donor with early-stage non-small cell lung cancer. The DNA of the CDR3 is TGTGCCAGTAGTTGGTGGAACACTGAAGCTTTCTTT. Protein: CASSWWNTEAFF.